The present T cell receptor (beta chain) was sequenced within a study of blood T cell repertoires in COVID-19. Study details: Samples representing acute and convalescent COVID-19 were sourced from the United States, Italy and Spain. Sample material is recorded as cDNA or gDNA derived from T cells, B-cell-depleted T cells, or PBMCs.

Only in-frame clones appear in the TCRdb table, and some are missing; sequencing was by immunoSEQ multiplex PCR. The sample includes 95,000 to 150,000 clones, 80% of them seen just once. The CDR3 runs 13 residues. V shed 0 bases and J shed 4 bases, with 5 bases lying between them. Germline lookup yields CDR1 SGHDN and CDR2 FVKESK. The sample was peripheral blood. The V gene is TRBV14, the J gene TRBJ2-3; no firm D call. The receptor's source is a human donor in a cohort sampled during active COVID-19. CDR3 sequence: CASSQEAADTQYF. CDR3 coding DNA: TGTGCCAGCAGCCAAGAGGCGGCAGATACGCAGTATTTT.